These 3 T cell receptor beta chains were sequenced from one sample in a study of shared clonotypes between healthy human individuals. The method was immunoSEQ multiplex PCR; TCRdb's version includes in-frame clones alone and lacks a portion of them. The sample includes roughly 2,000,000 clones, over 85% of them seen just once. The naive CD8 fraction comprised CD45RO-negative cells positively selected for CCR7 and excluded terminally differentiated effector memory CD45RA+ cells. The source material was naive CD8+ T cells from PBMCs. All receptors come from a man between 18 and 35 years old in good health. Some clones in this sample may be carry-over from other donors' samples.

This chain connects TRBV7-9 to TRBJ2-1; TRBD2 aligns across 9 bases. This CDR3 comprises 17 residues. Trimming took 4 bases from V and 2 from J; bases not matched to a gene: 9. The germline V gene has CDR1 SEHNR and CDR2 FQNEAQ (reference sequence). The CDR3 spells CASSSFSGSEPYNEQFF. The CDR3 DNA is TGTGCCAGCAGCTCATTTAGCGGGAGTGAACCCTACAATGAGCAGTTCTTC.

This clone was found once. The chain carries TRBV19 and TRBJ2-3; D is possibly TRBD2 (5 bases). The germline gives CDR1 LNHDA, CDR2 SQIVND (reference sequence). CDR3 length: 16 amino acids. Deletions cut 2 bases from V and 6 bases from J, with 18 bases between. The CDR3 region has the DNA TGTGCCAGTAGTATATTCCATCTGCTAGCATTTGATACGCAGTATTTT. Amino acids: CASSIFHLLAFDTQYF. The full variable domain, in which reference TRBV19 and TRBJ2-3 provide the parts outside the CDR3, is DGGITQSPKYLFRKEGQNVTLSCEQNLNHDAMYWYRQDPGQGLRLIYYSQIVNDFQKGDIAEGYSVSREKKESFPLTVTSAQKNPTAFYLCASSIFHLLAFDTQYFGPGTRLTVL.

J is TRBJ2-5 and V is TRBV4-1; D may be TRBD2 (5 bases). Trimming removed 0 bases at V and 5 bases at J, with 13 bases between. This CDR3 spans 15 amino acids. Germline CDR1 MGHRA, CDR2 YSYEKL. CDR3 in DNA: TGCGCCAGCAGCCAAGACGTGGGAGTCATGGAGACCCAGTACTTC. This sequence encodes CASSQDVGVMETQYF.